This record looks at one TCR beta chain sequence and its context. Its antigen is undetermined. Looked up from germline, CDR1 is SGHNT and CDR2 is YYREEE (reference sequence). Trimming stripped 0 bases from V and 7 bases from J, with 14 bases between. The CDR3 sequence is 15 residues long. The sample is drawn from a study of cytotoxic CD8 clonotypes in ibrutinib-treated CLL. The method was immunoSEQ multiplex PCR; TCRdb's version includes in-frame clones alone and lacks a portion of them. The sample has roughly 220,000 clones; roughly three quarters are singletons. Broader study findings: The study found clonality rose at ibrutinib response, then fell toward baseline at progression. Collection times varied between progressing and sustained-remission patients. Public clonotypes, rarely seen, contracted or held steady on treatment.

The chain recombines TRBV5-4 with TRBJ2-1; D ambiguous. This receptor was obtained from a human donor with chronic lymphocytic leukemia. The sample was PBMCs, taken after 12 months of ibrutinib treatment. CDR3 residues: CASSLDRPLENEQFF. Written as DNA, the CDR3 is TGTGCCAGCAGCTTGGACAGACCCTTGGAAAATGAGCAGTTCTTC.